This T cell receptor (beta chain) appears in the sequencing data of a study of control samples from healthy donors and cancer patients. This clone was counted once. V lost 0 bases, J lost 2 bases, and 10 bases lay in between. Germline V lookup: CDR1 SGHTA, CDR2 FQGNSA. This CDR3 spans 15 amino acids. Sequencing was performed with immunoSEQ multiplex PCR; in TCRdb, only in-frame clones are kept and a portion is missing. This table has 90,000 to 100,000 clones, roughly four fifths appearing once. V usage is TRBV7-2 and J usage is TRBJ2-5; D not certain. The clonotype originates from a man in his 60s in good health. Sequencing was performed on blood. The CDR3 region has the DNA TGTGCCAGCAGCTTAGCGGGATACTATCAAGAGACCCAGTACTTC. Its translation is CASSLAGYYQETQYF.